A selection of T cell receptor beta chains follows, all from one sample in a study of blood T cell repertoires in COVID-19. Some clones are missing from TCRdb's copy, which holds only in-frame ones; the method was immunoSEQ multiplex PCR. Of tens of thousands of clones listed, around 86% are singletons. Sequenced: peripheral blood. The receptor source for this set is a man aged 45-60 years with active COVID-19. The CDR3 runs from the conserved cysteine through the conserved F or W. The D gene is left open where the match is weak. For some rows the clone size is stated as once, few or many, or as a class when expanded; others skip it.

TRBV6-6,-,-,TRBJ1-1,CASTIIMGANTEAFF,TGTGCCAGCACCATTATTATGGGGGCAAACACTGAAGCTTTCTTT
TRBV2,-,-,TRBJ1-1,CASKGQRAEAFF,TGTGCCAGCAAGGGACAAAGGGCGGAAGCTTTCTTT
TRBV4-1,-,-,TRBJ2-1,CASSQSGWAGRNEQFF,TGCGCCAGCAGCCAGTCGGGCTGGGCGGGGAGGAATGAGCAGTTCTTC
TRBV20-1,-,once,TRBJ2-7,CSASRGNYEQYF,TGCAGTGCTAGTCGAGGAAACTACGAGCAGTACTTC
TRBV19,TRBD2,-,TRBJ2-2,CASSISRAGGFYTGELFF,TGTGCCAGTAGTATATCCCGTGCGGGGGGCTTTTACACCGGGGAGCTGTTTTTT
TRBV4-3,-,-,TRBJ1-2,CASSQEYSFNYGYTF,TGCGCCAGCAGCCAAGAATACAGCTTTAACTATGGCTACACCTTC
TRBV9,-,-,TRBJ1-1,CASSVGHSTEAFF,TGTGCCAGCAGCGTAGGTCATAGCACTGAAGCTTTCTTT
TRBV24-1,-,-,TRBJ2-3,CATSDSLLEEDTQYF,TGTGCCACCAGTGACAGCCTACTTGAGGAAGATACGCAGTATTTT
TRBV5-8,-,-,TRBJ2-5,CASSLKSRPETQYF,TGTGCCAGCAGCTTGAAGAGCAGGCCAGAGACCCAGTACTTC
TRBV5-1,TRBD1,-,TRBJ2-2,CASRPGGRELFF,TGCGCCAGCAGGCCAGGGGGTCGGGAGCTGTTTTTT
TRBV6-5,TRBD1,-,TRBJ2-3,CASSSQGFADTQYF,TGTGCCAGCAGTTCACAGGGGTTCGCAGATACGCAGTATTTT
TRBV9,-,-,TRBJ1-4,CASSATGYWNEKLFF,TGTGCCAGCAGCGCGACGGGGTACTGGAATGAAAAACTGTTTTTT
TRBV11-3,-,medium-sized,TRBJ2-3,CASSLTSDTQYF,TGTGCCAGCAGCTTAACTTCAGATACGCAGTATTTT
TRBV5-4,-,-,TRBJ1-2,CASSADSLYGYTF,TGTGCCAGCAGCGCCGACAGTCTCTATGGCTACACCTTC
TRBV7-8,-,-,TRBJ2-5,CASSSREKQETQYF,TGTGCCAGCAGCAGCCGGGAGAAACAAGAGACCCAGTACTTC
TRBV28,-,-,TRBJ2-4,CASGAFQNIQYF,TGTGCCAGCGGGGCCTTCCAAAACATTCAGTACTTC
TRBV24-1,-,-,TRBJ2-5,CATSAWTSGARETQYF,TGTGCCACCAGTGCCTGGACCTCTGGGGCTCGGGAGACCCAGTACTTC
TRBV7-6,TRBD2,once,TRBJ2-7,CASSPSLAGGRTYEQYF,TGTGCCAGCAGCCCAAGCCTAGCGGGAGGGCGGACCTACGAGCAGTACTTC
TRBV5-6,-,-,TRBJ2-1,CASSWSTEQFF,TGTGCCAGCAGCTGGAGTACGGAGCAGTTCTTC
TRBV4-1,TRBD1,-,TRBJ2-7,CASSAGTGYDEQYF,TGCGCCAGCAGCGCCGGGACAGGGTATGATGAGCAGTACTTC
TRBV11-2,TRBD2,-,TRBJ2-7,CASSEGGGAPYEQYF,TGTGCCAGCAGCGAAGGCGGGGGAGCGCCCTACGAGCAGTACTTC
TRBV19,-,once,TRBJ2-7,CATSGGIGSYEQYF,TGTGCCACTTCCGGAGGGATTGGGTCCTACGAGCAGTACTTC
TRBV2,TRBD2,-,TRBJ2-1,CASSEGTSGRGYRFF,TGTGCCAGCAGTGAAGGGACTAGCGGGAGGGGTTATAGGTTCTTC
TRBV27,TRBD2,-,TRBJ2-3,CASSLTPGTSVNTQYF,TGTGCCAGCAGTTTAACCCCCGGGACTAGCGTGAATACGCAGTATTTT
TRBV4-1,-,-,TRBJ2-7,CASSQDGLDSLREQYF,TGCGCCAGCAGCCAAGACGGCCTAGACTCCCTGCGGGAGCAGTACTTC
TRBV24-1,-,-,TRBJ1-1,CATSDPTENTEAFF,TGTGCCACCAGTGACCCCACAGAAAACACTGAAGCTTTCTTT
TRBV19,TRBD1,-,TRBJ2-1,CASDAPGQYNEQFF,TGTGCCAGTGACGCGCCGGGACAGTACAATGAGCAGTTCTTC
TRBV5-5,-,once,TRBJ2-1,CASSSDVGQEQFF,TGTGCCAGCAGCTCCGACGTCGGACAGGAGCAGTTCTTC
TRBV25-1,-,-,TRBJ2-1,CASSELGASAREQFF,TGTGCCAGCAGTGAATTAGGGGCTAGCGCTAGGGAGCAGTTCTTC
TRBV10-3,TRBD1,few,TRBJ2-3,CAISESATGGWTDTQYF,TGTGCCATCAGTGAGTCGGCAACAGGGGGCTGGACAGATACGCAGTATTTT
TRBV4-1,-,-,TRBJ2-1,CASSQDRSVYNEQFF,TGCGCCAGCAGCCAAGACCGCAGTGTCTACAATGAGCAGTTCTTC
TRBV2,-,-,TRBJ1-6,CASIWSQGSPLHF,TGTGCCAGCATTTGGTCCCAGGGTTCACCCCTCCACTTT
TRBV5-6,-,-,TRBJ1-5,CASSLLGQEGHQPQHF,TGTGCCAGCAGCTTGCTGGGACAAGAAGGACATCAGCCCCAGCATTTT
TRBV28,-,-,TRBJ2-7,CASSLPPSLNEQYF,TGTGCCAGCAGCCTCCCCCCGAGCCTCAACGAGCAGTACTTC
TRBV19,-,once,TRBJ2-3,CASRISGRGTDTQYF,TGTGCCAGCCGTATAAGTGGCCGTGGCACAGATACGCAGTATTTT
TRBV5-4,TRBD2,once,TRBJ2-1,CASSRPGTSGNEQFF,TGTGCCAGCAGCCGCCCCGGGACTAGCGGGAATGAGCAGTTCTTC
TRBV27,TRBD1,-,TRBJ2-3,CASSEGQSPSTDTQYF,TGTGCCAGCAGTGAGGGACAGTCACCTAGCACAGATACGCAGTATTTT
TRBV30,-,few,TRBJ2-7,CAWSTGPYEQYF,TGTGCCTGGAGCACAGGTCCCTACGAGCAGTACTTC
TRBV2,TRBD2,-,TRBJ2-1,CASSPRTSGINEQFF,TGTGCCAGCAGCCCGAGGACTAGCGGTATCAATGAGCAGTTCTTC
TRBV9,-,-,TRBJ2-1,CASSVGQHEQFF,TGTGCCAGCAGCGTAGGCCAACACGAGCAGTTCTTC
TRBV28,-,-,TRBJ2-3,CASSGGAGEKYF,TGTGCCAGCAGTGGGGGGGCCGGCGAGAAGTATTTT
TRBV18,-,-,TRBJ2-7,CASSPRQETYEQYF,TGTGCCAGCTCACCAAGACAGGAAACCTACGAGCAGTACTTC
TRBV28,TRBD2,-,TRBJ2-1,CAALPFGLAGTYNEQFF,TGTGCGGCCCTACCCTTCGGACTAGCGGGGACCTACAATGAGCAGTTCTTC
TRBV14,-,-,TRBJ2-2,CASSQDAGFNTGELFF,TGTGCCAGCAGCCAAGATGCGGGTTTTAACACCGGGGAGCTGTTTTTT
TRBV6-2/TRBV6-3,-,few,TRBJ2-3,CASSRTESTDTQYF,TGTGCCAGCAGTCGGACAGAGAGCACAGATACGCAGTATTTT
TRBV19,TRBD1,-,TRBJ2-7,CASSIAGQGAYEQYF,TGTGCCAGTAGTATAGCGGGACAGGGGGCCTACGAGCAGTACTTC
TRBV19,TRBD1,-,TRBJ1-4,CASSIDQGANEKLFF,TGTGCCAGTAGTATAGATCAGGGGGCGAATGAAAAACTGTTTTTT
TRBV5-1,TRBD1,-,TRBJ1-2,CASSPETGGIYGYTF,TGCGCCAGCAGCCCGGAGACAGGGGGCATCTATGGCTACACCTTC
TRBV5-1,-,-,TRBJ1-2,CASSLDKGSGYTF,TGCGCCAGCAGCTTGGACAAGGGGTCTGGCTACACCTTC